Described below is a single T cell receptor (beta chain) sequence and its context. Its target antigen remains unknown. No base-level quality is on record; no much larger clone is a single base apart. Using the deep immunoSEQ assay, multiplex PCR amplified TCR CDR3 regions from genomic DNA. Extracted genomic DNA from each cell subset was distributed evenly across all wells of several immunoSEQ 96-well plates, and each plate was treated as a replicate. For sorted subsets, each replicate PCR was loaded with 200 ng genomic DNA, equivalent to 32,000 or so T cell genomes. Purified libraries were quantified with a Qubit 3.0 fluorometer, sized on a Bioanalyzer 2100, and re-quantified with the KAPA Library Quantification kit. Each immunoSEQ 96-well plate was sequenced on its own single-read 150-cycle Illumina NextSeq 550 flow cell. In the authors' own workflow: Because only junctional sequences without quality scores were contained in the immunoSEQ output, filtering matching that applied to full-length reads could not be performed. Sequences were annotated with PyIR, a Python wrapper for IgBLAST v1.9, using IMGT germline references to assign V/J genes and CDR3. Reads were removed for weak V/J assignments (E-value above 1e-6), missing CDR3, stop codons, out-of-frame junctions, or ambiguous translated residues. A V3J clonotype was defined by an identical inferred V gene, J gene, and CDR3 amino acid sequence. The percentage overlap between two repertoires was calculated by dividing the number of shared unique clonotypes by the size of the smaller repertoire. Three approaches were used to assess repertoire richness: RTK rarefaction, the Chao1 estimator, and Recon v2.1 estimates of unobserved clonotypes. Generation probabilities were computed with OLGA for all TCRbeta clonotypes obtained by the gDNA method from several donors. The immuneACCESS repertoire file appears here via TCRdb, limited to in-frame rearrangements. These files lack a portion of the clones; in checked studies, under half of the deficit traces to unresolved V genes, and the cause of the others is not known. Clonal size and the V and J genes are those of that table, whereas D and trimming came from the DNA. This sample gives some 2,100,000 clones in total; roughly 91% of them show up just once. The ten biggest clones cover roughly 1.8% of the sample.

Spanning cysteine to phenylalanine, the CDR3 consists of 14 amino acids. CDR3 DNA only is kept here, 42 bases in frame from base 1. The junction shows trimming of 5 bases on V and 1 base on J, plus 8 bases between the germline ends. The germline V gene (reference sequence) specifies PRHDT as CDR1 and FYEKMQ as CDR2. CD8 naive samples were CD45RO-negative cells positively selected for CCR7, giving a CD45RA+CCR7+ population that excluded TemRA cells. Healthy HIV-negative adults with no recently reported acute infections or vaccinations were included as donors. Every donor was a Caucasian adult residing in Nashville, Tennessee, USA. After blood collection by leukapheresis, PBMCs were isolated using Ficoll-Histopaque density gradient centrifugation and then cryopreserved in the vapor phase of liquid nitrogen. Analytical flow cytometry was used to check the purity and quantity of every magnetically sorted T cell population. From each sorted fraction, genomic DNA was isolated and quantified by UV absorbance on a Nanodrop 2000c.

The entry originates in a study of shared clonotypes between healthy human individuals (dated by TCRdb to 2020 to 2021). Broadly, across the study: The cohort included three men and a couple of women between 18 and 49 years of age. Blood TCR repertoires of a handful of healthy adults were deeply sequenced to estimate repertoire size and the extent of clonotype sharing between individuals. Per donor, leukapheresis produced somewhere between about 0.85 and 8.9 billion PBMCs. To increase sequencing depth and limit assay-specific biases, TCR repertoire library preparation and sequencing were carried out by different laboratories using diverse techniques. For each donor, CD4 naive and CD4 memory were each given three plates, CD8 naive was given two plates, and CD8 memory was given one plate.

The study at large found these results: Based on pairwise subsampling, the degree of clonotype sharing among donors was expected to be affected by sequencing depth. Larger estimated clonotype richness was generally found for naive subsets than for memory subsets. Incomplete sequencing was indicated by rarefaction of sorted-subset datasets, despite the large sequencing depth. Compared with non-shared clonotypes, clonotypes shared by all four sorted-subset donors had higher generation probabilities. Sampling was limited to blood, and TCR repertoires in tissue likely differ from TCR repertoires in blood. The genetic and exposure-history diversity represented was limited by the small number of donors. About 5% of naive CD4, around 3.5% of naive CD8, 2.3% of memory CD4, and approximately 0.4% of memory CD8 clonotypes were shared across several donors.

This receptor was identified in a man between 18 and 35 years old in good health. Some clones in this sample may be carry-over from other donors' samples. The chain is encoded by TRBV13 joined to TRBJ2-2; a weak D assignment points to TRBD1 (6 bases agree). The sample consisted of naive CD8+ T cells from PBMCs. The cell subset or site tag for this specimen amounts to: CD45RA+CCR7+. CDR3 region: CASSPDRNTGELFF. The DNA sequence is as follows: TGTGCCAGCAGCCCGGACAGGAACACCGGGGAGCTGTTTTTT.